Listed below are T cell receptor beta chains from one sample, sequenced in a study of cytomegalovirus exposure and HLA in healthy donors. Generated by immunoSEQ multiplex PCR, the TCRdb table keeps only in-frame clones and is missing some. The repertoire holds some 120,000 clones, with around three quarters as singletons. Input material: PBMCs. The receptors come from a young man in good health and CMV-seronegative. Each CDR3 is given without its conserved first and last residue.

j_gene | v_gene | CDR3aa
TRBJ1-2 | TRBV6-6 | ASSWTELYGYT
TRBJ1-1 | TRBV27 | ASSTSGTGFTEAF
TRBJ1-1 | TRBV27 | ASSNRQGRAAF
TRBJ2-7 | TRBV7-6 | ASSLGDGQGYFSPYEQY
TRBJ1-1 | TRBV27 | ASSLRGEMNTEAF
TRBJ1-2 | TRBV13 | ASSKRQGVEGGYT
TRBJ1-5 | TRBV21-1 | ASSAGGAGLFHQPQH
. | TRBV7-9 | ASSSRDAYEQY
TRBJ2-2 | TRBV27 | ASSLGLAGGLSMTGELF
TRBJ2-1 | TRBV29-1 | SVEMGGTGGHNEQF
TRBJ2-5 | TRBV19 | ASNEGLAGGRETQY
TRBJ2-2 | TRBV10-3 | AISESGSSGELF
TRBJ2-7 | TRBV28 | ASSSQAAPTNAGGTYEQY
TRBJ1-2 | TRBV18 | ASSPGTARYGYT
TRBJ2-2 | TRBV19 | ASRVAGVDTGELF
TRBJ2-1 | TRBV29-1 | SVDNSYNEQF
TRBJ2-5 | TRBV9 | ASSSIGSGRLETQY
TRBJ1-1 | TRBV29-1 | SVQANTEAF
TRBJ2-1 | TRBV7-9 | ASSFSGRLYNEQF
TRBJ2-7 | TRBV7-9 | ASSSWTGRYYEQY
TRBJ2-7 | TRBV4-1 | ASSQETSGSYEQY
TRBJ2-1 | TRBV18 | ASSPGQPPGYNEQF
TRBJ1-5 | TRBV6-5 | ASRGEEGQPQN
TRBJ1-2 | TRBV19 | AIHRGTDNYGYT
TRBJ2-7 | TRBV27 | ASSPGQGATYEQY
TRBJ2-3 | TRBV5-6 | ASSLKMSLTDTQY
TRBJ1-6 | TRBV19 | ASSQGARTYNSPLH
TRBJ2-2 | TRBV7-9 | ASSPPSAGELF
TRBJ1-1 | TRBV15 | ATSRDRGTEAF
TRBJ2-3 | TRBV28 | ASSLQGTDTQY
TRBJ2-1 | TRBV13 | ASSSLGRVSYNEQF